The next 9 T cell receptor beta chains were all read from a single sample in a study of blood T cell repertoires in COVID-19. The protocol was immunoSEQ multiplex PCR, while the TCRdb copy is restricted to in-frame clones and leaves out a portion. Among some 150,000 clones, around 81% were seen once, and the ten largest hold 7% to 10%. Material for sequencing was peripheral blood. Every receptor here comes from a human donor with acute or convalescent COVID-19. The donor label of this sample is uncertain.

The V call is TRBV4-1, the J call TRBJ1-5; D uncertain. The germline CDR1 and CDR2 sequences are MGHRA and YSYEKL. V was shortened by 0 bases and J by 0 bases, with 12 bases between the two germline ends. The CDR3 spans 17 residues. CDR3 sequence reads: CASSQEWEGFSNQPQHF. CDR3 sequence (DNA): TGCGCCAGCAGCCAAGAGTGGGAGGGATTTAGCAATCAGCCCCAGCATTTT.

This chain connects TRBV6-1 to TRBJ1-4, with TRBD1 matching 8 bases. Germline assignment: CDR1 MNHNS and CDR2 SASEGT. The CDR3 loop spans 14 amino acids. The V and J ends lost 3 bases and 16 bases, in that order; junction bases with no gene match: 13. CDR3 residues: CASSDRTGPQRAFF. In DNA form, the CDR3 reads TGTGCCAGCAGTGACCGGACAGGGCCCCAACGGGCGTTTTTT.

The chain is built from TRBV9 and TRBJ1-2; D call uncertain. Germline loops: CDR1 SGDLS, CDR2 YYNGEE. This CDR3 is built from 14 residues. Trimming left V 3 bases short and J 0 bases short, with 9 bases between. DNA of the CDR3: TGTGCCAGCAGCGATTCGACAACTAACTATGGCTACACCTTC. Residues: CASSDSTTNYGYTF.

The CDR3 is CASSQDRGTIKNIQYF. For the CDR3, the DNA is TGTGCCAGCAGCCAAGATCGGGGGACCATAAAAAACATTCAGTACTTC. The chain couples TRBV3-1 (or the pseudogene TRBV3-2) to TRBJ2-4; D possibly corresponds to TRBD2 (6 bases). Germline V lookup: CDR1 LGHDT, CDR2 YNNKEL (reference sequence). The CDR3 spans 16 residues. V shed 0 bases and J shed 4 bases, with 13 bases lying between them.

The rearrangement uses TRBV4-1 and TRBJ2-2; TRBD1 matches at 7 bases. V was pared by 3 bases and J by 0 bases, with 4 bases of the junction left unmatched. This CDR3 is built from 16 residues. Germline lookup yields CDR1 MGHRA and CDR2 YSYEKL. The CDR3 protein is CASSQAGQANTGELFF. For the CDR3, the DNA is TGCGCCAGCAGCCAGGCCGGACAGGCGAACACCGGGGAGCTGTTTTTT.

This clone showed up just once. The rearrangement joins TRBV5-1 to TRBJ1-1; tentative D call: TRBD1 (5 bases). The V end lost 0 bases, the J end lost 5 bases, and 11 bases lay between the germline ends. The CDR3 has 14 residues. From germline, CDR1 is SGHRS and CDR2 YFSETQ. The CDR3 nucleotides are TGCGCCAGCAGCTTGGCCCAGGGAGGGACTGAAGCTTTCTTT. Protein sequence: CASSLAQGGTEAFF.

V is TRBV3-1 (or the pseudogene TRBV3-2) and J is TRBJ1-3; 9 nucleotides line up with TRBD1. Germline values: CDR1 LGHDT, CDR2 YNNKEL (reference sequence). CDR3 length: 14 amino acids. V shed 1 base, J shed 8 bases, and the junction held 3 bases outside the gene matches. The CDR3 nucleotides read TGTGCCAGCAGCCAAGGGACAGGGGTACACACCATATATTTT. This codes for CASSQGTGVHTIYF.

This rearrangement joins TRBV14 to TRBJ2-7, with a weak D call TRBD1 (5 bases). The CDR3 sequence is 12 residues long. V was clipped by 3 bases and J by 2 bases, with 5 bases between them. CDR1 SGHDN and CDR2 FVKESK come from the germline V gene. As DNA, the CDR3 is TGTGCCAGCAGCCAGACAGCCTACGAGCAGTACGTC. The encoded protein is CASSQTAYEQYV.

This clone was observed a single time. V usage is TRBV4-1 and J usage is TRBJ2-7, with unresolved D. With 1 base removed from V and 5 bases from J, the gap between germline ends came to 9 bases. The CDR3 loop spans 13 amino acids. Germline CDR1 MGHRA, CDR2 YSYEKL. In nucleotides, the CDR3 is TGCGCCAGCAGCCAAGTGTATGCGGACGAGCAGTACTTC. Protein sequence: CASSQVYADEQYF.